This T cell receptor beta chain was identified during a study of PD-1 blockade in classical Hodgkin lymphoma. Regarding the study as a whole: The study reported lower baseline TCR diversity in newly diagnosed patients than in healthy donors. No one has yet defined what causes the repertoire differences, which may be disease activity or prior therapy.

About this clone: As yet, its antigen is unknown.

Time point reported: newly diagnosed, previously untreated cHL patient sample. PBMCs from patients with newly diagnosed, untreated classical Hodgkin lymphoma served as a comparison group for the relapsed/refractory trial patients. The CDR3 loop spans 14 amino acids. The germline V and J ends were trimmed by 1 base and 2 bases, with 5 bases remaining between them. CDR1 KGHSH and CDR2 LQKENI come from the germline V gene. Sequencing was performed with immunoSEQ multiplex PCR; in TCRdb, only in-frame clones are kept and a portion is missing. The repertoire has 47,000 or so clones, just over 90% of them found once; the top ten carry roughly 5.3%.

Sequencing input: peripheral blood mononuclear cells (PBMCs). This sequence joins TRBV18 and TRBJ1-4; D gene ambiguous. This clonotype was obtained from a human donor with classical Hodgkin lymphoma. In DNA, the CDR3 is TGTGCCAGCTCACCACAACGGACTAATGAAAAACTGTTTTTT. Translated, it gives CASSPQRTNEKLFF.